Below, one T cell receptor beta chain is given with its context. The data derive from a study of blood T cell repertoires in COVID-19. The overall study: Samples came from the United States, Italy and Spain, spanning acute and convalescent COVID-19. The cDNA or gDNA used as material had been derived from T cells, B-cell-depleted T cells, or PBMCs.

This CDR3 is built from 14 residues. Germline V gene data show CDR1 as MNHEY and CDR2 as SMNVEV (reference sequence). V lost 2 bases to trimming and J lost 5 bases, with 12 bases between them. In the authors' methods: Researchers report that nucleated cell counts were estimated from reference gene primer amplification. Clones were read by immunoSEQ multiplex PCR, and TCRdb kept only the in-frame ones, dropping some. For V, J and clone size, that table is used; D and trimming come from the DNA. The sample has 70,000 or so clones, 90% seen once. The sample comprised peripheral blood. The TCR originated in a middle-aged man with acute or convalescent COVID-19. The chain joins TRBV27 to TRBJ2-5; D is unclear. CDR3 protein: CASSLLATGETQYF. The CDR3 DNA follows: TGTGCCAGCAGTTTACTGGCGACTGGGGAGACCCAGTACTTC.